These 25 T cell receptor beta chains were sequenced from one sample in a study of cytomegalovirus exposure and HLA in healthy donors. Sequenced by immunoSEQ multiplex PCR; TCRdb stores in-frame clones only, minus some. The sample holds more than 90,000 clones; approximately 88% are singletons and the top ten take around 2%. Material: PBMCs. The receptors were sampled from a man aged 18-30 years in good health and CMV-seronegative.

V usage is TRBV7-8 and J usage is TRBJ1-2; maybe TRBD1 (6 bases). Germline V gives CDR1 SGHVS, CDR2 FQNEAQ. This CDR3 region has 16 residues. V gave up 2 bases and J gave up 5 bases, with 18 bases separating them. The CDR3 protein is CASSLYSGQGGYGYTF. The CDR3 nucleotides are TGTGCCAGCAGCTTATATTCGGGACAAGGGGGATATGGCTACACCTTC.

V and J are TRBV4-1 and TRBJ2-3; D is perhaps TRBD1 (6 bases). Trimming pared 4 bases from V and 0 bases from J, leaving 11 bases between. The CDR3 has 15 amino acids. Germline-derived CDR1 and CDR2 are MGHRA and YSYEKL. The CDR3 nucleotides read TGCGCCAGCAGCCGAGGACAGCCCAGCACAGATACGCAGTATTTT. It translates to CASSRGQPSTDTQYF.

This clone appeared a few times. V gene TRBV7-9 combines with J gene TRBJ1-5; 11 bases are a match to TRBD1. Germline-derived CDR1 and CDR2 are SEHNR and FQNEAQ (reference sequence). V was clipped by 1 base and J by 6 bases; unmatched bases: 2. This CDR3 contains 15 residues. The CDR3 nucleotides are TGTGCCAGCAGCTTAGGGACAGGGGGCTCTCAGCCCCAGCATTTT. As protein: CASSLGTGGSQPQHF.

The V gene is TRBV7-9, the J gene TRBJ2-3, with D maybe TRBD1 (5 bases). Germline loops: CDR1 SEHNR, CDR2 FQNEAQ (reference sequence). The CDR3 sequence is 15 residues long. V was pared by 7 bases and J by 0 bases, with 14 bases between. This chain's CDR3 is CASIDSGPSTDTQYF. CDR3 sequence (DNA): TGTGCCAGCATAGACAGTGGCCCTAGCACAGATACGCAGTATTTT.

CDR3 amino acids: CASRPTNRGRNSPLHF. The DNA for the CDR3 is TGTGCCAGCAGACCCACGAACAGGGGTAGGAATTCACCCCTCCACTTT. V is TRBV11-2 and J is TRBJ1-6; TRBD1 agrees at 7 bases. This CDR3 comprises 16 residues. V dropped 6 bases and J dropped 7; count of bases not matched to a gene: 12. CDR1 SGHAT and CDR2 FQNNGV come from the germline V gene.

The chain uses TRBV27 and TRBJ2-7; D possibly corresponds to TRBD2 (6 bases). The CDR3 covers 12 residues. Germline V gene lookup returns CDR1 MNHEY and CDR2 SMNVEV (reference sequence). V was cut by 7 bases and J by 7 bases, with 14 bases left in between. In DNA, the CDR3 is TGTGCCAGCATCGGGGGTTCGGGAGAGCAGTACTTC. The encoded protein is CASIGGSGEQYF.

The chain has TRBV6-6 and TRBJ1-2, with 7 bases aligning to TRBD1. J was trimmed by 8 bases and V by 8 bases; bases with no gene match: 5. The germline V gene encodes CDR1 MNHNY and CDR2 SVGAGI (reference sequence). CDR3 length: 11 amino acids. CDR3 coding DNA: TGTGCCAGCGGAGGGGGCGGAGGCTACACCTTC. Amino acids: CASGGGGGYTF.

The V and J genes are TRBV20-1 and TRBJ2-7; D perhaps matches TRBD1 (6 bases). Germline CDR1 reads DFQATT; CDR2 reads SNEGSKA (reference sequence). The CDR3 sequence is 11 residues long. V lost 5 bases to trimming and J lost 6 bases, with 11 bases between them. CDR3: CSAQLGGEQYF. As DNA, the CDR3 is TGCAGTGCTCAACTAGGGGGCGAGCAGTACTTC.

The genes are TRBV30 and TRBJ1-6; D ambiguous. Trimming pared 1 base from V and 4 bases from J, leaving 8 bases between. Germline V gene sequence: CDR1 GTSNPN, CDR2 SVGIG (reference sequence). The CDR3 has 14 residues. The DNA of the CDR3 is TGTGCCTGGAGTGCCCGTGTATATAATTCACCCCTCCACTTT. Translation gives CAWSARVYNSPLHF.

The rearrangement joins TRBV30 to TRBJ1-1; no firm D call. Germline assignment: CDR1 GTSNPN and CDR2 SVGIG (reference sequence). The CDR3 runs to 12 residues. The V end lost 5 bases, the J end lost 1 base, and 8 bases lay between the germline ends. The CDR3 nucleotides are TGTGCCTGGGGCCATCAGAACACTGAAGCTTTCTTT. Translating it yields CAWGHQNTEAFF.

This chain connects TRBV23-1 to TRBJ1-4; unclear D gene. TRBV23-1 is given ORF status, its function remaining uncertain. Deletions cut 6 bases from V and 7 bases from J, with 9 bases between. The CDR3 has 12 residues. In nucleotides, the CDR3 is TGCGCCAGCAGGGGAGGTAGTGAAAAACTGTTTTTT. Translated, it gives CASRGGSEKLFF.

V usage is TRBV25-1 and J usage is TRBJ2-3, with D tentatively TRBD1 (6 bases). V was cut by 8 bases and J by 9 bases, with 12 bases left in between. The germline V gene has CDR1 MGHDK and CDR2 SYGVNS. The CDR3 length is 11 residues. In nucleotides, the CDR3 is TGTGCCAGCGGGGTGGGGGCGACGCAGTATTTT. This encodes CASGVGATQYF.

This rearrangement joins TRBV5-1 to TRBJ1-5; D may be TRBD1 (6 bases). In germline, CDR1 is SGHRS, CDR2 YFSETQ. The CDR3 is made up of 18 amino acids. Trimming removed 4 bases from V and 0 bases from J, with 20 bases in between. The CDR3 DNA follows: TGCGCCAGCAGCGGAACAGGGTTTTTCCTTCATAGCAATCAGCCCCAGCATTTT. Its protein product is CASSGTGFFLHSNQPQHF.

The chain uses TRBV7-2 and TRBJ1-2; D remains unclear. The CDR3 runs 15 residues. Germline CDR1 and CDR2: SGHTA and FQGNSA. V was shortened by 5 bases and J by 2 bases, with 15 bases between the two germline ends. This chain's CDR3 is CASSQTMAGNYGYTF. Here the CDR3 DNA reads TGTGCCAGCAGCCAAACAATGGCAGGAAACTATGGCTACACCTTC.

The CDR3 reads CASSWGGREQYF. CDR3 coding DNA: TGTGCCAGCAGCTGGGGGGGGCGCGAGCAGTACTTC. The chain carries TRBV25-1 and TRBJ2-7, with D perhaps TRBD2 (7 bases). V was trimmed by 6 bases and J by 6 bases, leaving 12 bases between them. The CDR3 totals 12 residues. CDR1 is MGHDK and CDR2 is SYGVNS in the germline V gene.

The CDR3 DNA reads as TGTGCCAGCAGGGAGGCAGGGAGGACGCTCTCTGGGGCCAACGTCCTGACTTTC. This gives the protein CASREAGRTLSGANVLTF. V usage is TRBV5-6 and J usage is TRBJ2-6, with a possible D match to TRBD2 (6 bases). Germline CDR1 reads SGHDT; CDR2 reads YYEEEE. CDR3 length: 18 amino acids. Trimming removed 5 bases at V and 0 bases at J, with 18 bases between. The complete variable domain, with remaining parts taken from reference TRBV5-6 and TRBJ2-6, reads DAGVTQSPTHLIKTRGQQVTLRCSPKSGHDTVSWYQQALGQGPQFIFQYYEEEERQRGNFPDRFSGHQFPNYSSELNVNALLLGDSALYLCASREAGRTLSGANVLTFGAGSRLTVL.

This sequence joins TRBV11-3 and TRBJ2-2; TRBD1 matches 11 bases. Germline values: CDR1 SGHNT, CDR2 YENEEA. The CDR3 covers 15 residues. V lost 5 bases to trimming and J lost 4 bases; unmatched junction nucleotides: 3. The CDR3 region has the DNA TGTGCCAGCAGCCTCGGGACAGGGGGCACCGGGGAGCTGTTTTTT. This codes for CASSLGTGGTGELFF.

The gene calls are TRBV5-6 and TRBJ2-7; no clear D. The CDR3 runs to 11 residues. The V and J ends lost 3 bases and 4 bases respectively, with 5 bases between them. Germline CDR1 SGHDT, CDR2 YYEEEE. CDR3 sequence (DNA): TGTGCCAGCAGCTCTATTTACGAGCAGTACTTC. Its translation is CASSSIYEQYF.

The chain employs TRBV28 and TRBJ2-3; TRBD1 matches 8 bases. The V segment lost 3 bases and the J segment 0 bases; nucleotides outside the gene matches: 11. The CDR3 is 18 residues long. The germline gives CDR1 MDHEN, CDR2 SYDVKM. The CDR3 region has the DNA TGTGCCAGCAGTTTCCGGGACAGGTTCGTTACTAGCACAGATACGCAGTATTTT. Translated, it gives CASSFRDRFVTSTDTQYF.

This chain joins TRBV21-1 and TRBJ2-7; the table gives TRBD1 as D, unverified against the DNA. TRBV21-1 is given as a pseudogene. The CDR3 sequence is 16 residues long. The CDR3 DNA reads TGTGCCAGCAGCAAGGGCGCTCAGGGGGCTAGGTACGAGCAGTACTTC. Amino acids: CASSKGAQGARYEQYF.

The genes are TRBV29-1 and TRBJ1-2, with D maybe TRBD1 (6 bases). The V gene's germline CDR1 is SQVTM and CDR2 ANQGSEA. The CDR3 spans 15 residues. V was shortened by 0 bases and J by 0 bases, with 11 bases between the two germline ends. CDR3 DNA: TGCAGCGTTGAAGAGCACAGGGCCACTAACTATGGCTACACCTTC. Its protein product is CSVEEHRATNYGYTF.

The genes are TRBV9 and TRBJ2-1; D gene ambiguous. Germline CDR1 reads SGDLS; CDR2 reads YYNGEE. V was cut by 1 base and J by 0 bases, with 8 bases left in between. The length of the CDR3 is 15 residues. CDR3: CASSVSAVSYNEQFF. CDR3 in DNA: TGTGCCAGCAGCGTAAGCGCGGTCTCCTACAATGAGCAGTTCTTC. Based on the CDR3 plus reference TRBV9 and TRBJ2-1, the full variable domain is DSGVTQTPKHLITATGQRVTLRCSPRSGDLSVYWYQQSLDQGLQFLIQYYNGEERAKGNILERFSAQQFPDLHSELNLSSLELGDSALYFCASSVSAVSYNEQFFGPGTRLTVL.

The chain recombines TRBV7-9 with TRBJ2-3; 11 bases are a match to TRBD2. J gave up 6 bases and V 5 bases, and 4 bases lay outside the gene matches. Germline assignment: CDR1 SEHNR and CDR2 FQNEAQ (reference sequence). CDR3 size: 14 residues. The CDR3 sequence: CASSQTSGIDTQYF. For the CDR3, the DNA is TGTGCCAGCAGCCAGACTAGCGGGATCGATACGCAGTATTTT. Full variable domain (rest looked up from reference TRBV7-9 and TRBJ2-3): DTGVSQNPRHKITKRGQNVTFRCDPISEHNRLYWYRQTLGQGPEFLTYFQNEAQLEKSRLLSDRFSAERPKGSFSTLEIQRTEQGDSAMYLCASSQTSGIDTQYFGPGTRLTVL.

This clone has only one observation. The gene calls are TRBV28 and TRBJ2-1, with a possible D match to TRBD2 (5 bases). V was shortened by 8 bases and J by 0 bases, with 14 bases between the two germline ends. Germline values: CDR1 MDHEN, CDR2 SYDVKM. This CDR3 region has 15 residues. CDR3 residues: CASSLYGSSYNEQFF. The CDR3 bases are TGTGCCAGCTCCTTATATGGGAGCTCCTACAATGAGCAGTTCTTC.

This clone showed up just once. J is TRBJ1-1 and V is TRBV30; TRBD1 might be the D (5 bases). The CDR3 runs to 17 residues. The V gene lost 0 bases and the J gene lost 4 bases, with 21 bases spanning the gap. The germline V gene encodes CDR1 GTSNPN and CDR2 SVGIG (reference sequence). CDR3 bases: TGTGCCTGGAGTGTTAAGGGGAACCACCGTTGGGGCACTGAAGCTTTCTTT. Protein product: CAWSVKGNHRWGTEAFF.